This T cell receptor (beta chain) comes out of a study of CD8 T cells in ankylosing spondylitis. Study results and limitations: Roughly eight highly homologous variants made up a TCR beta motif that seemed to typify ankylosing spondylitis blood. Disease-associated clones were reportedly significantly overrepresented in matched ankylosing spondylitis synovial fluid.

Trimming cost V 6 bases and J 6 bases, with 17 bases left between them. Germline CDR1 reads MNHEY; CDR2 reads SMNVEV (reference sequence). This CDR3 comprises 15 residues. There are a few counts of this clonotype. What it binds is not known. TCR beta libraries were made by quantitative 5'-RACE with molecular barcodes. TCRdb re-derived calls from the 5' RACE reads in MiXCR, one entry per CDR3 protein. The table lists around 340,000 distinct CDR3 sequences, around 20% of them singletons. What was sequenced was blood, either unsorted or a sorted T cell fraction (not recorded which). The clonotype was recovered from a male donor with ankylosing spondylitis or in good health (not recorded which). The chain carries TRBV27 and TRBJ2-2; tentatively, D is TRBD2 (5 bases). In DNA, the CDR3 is TGTGCCAGCAGCCCCCCTGATGGGCGGGCCGGGGAGCTGTTTTTT. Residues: CASSPPDGRAGELFF.